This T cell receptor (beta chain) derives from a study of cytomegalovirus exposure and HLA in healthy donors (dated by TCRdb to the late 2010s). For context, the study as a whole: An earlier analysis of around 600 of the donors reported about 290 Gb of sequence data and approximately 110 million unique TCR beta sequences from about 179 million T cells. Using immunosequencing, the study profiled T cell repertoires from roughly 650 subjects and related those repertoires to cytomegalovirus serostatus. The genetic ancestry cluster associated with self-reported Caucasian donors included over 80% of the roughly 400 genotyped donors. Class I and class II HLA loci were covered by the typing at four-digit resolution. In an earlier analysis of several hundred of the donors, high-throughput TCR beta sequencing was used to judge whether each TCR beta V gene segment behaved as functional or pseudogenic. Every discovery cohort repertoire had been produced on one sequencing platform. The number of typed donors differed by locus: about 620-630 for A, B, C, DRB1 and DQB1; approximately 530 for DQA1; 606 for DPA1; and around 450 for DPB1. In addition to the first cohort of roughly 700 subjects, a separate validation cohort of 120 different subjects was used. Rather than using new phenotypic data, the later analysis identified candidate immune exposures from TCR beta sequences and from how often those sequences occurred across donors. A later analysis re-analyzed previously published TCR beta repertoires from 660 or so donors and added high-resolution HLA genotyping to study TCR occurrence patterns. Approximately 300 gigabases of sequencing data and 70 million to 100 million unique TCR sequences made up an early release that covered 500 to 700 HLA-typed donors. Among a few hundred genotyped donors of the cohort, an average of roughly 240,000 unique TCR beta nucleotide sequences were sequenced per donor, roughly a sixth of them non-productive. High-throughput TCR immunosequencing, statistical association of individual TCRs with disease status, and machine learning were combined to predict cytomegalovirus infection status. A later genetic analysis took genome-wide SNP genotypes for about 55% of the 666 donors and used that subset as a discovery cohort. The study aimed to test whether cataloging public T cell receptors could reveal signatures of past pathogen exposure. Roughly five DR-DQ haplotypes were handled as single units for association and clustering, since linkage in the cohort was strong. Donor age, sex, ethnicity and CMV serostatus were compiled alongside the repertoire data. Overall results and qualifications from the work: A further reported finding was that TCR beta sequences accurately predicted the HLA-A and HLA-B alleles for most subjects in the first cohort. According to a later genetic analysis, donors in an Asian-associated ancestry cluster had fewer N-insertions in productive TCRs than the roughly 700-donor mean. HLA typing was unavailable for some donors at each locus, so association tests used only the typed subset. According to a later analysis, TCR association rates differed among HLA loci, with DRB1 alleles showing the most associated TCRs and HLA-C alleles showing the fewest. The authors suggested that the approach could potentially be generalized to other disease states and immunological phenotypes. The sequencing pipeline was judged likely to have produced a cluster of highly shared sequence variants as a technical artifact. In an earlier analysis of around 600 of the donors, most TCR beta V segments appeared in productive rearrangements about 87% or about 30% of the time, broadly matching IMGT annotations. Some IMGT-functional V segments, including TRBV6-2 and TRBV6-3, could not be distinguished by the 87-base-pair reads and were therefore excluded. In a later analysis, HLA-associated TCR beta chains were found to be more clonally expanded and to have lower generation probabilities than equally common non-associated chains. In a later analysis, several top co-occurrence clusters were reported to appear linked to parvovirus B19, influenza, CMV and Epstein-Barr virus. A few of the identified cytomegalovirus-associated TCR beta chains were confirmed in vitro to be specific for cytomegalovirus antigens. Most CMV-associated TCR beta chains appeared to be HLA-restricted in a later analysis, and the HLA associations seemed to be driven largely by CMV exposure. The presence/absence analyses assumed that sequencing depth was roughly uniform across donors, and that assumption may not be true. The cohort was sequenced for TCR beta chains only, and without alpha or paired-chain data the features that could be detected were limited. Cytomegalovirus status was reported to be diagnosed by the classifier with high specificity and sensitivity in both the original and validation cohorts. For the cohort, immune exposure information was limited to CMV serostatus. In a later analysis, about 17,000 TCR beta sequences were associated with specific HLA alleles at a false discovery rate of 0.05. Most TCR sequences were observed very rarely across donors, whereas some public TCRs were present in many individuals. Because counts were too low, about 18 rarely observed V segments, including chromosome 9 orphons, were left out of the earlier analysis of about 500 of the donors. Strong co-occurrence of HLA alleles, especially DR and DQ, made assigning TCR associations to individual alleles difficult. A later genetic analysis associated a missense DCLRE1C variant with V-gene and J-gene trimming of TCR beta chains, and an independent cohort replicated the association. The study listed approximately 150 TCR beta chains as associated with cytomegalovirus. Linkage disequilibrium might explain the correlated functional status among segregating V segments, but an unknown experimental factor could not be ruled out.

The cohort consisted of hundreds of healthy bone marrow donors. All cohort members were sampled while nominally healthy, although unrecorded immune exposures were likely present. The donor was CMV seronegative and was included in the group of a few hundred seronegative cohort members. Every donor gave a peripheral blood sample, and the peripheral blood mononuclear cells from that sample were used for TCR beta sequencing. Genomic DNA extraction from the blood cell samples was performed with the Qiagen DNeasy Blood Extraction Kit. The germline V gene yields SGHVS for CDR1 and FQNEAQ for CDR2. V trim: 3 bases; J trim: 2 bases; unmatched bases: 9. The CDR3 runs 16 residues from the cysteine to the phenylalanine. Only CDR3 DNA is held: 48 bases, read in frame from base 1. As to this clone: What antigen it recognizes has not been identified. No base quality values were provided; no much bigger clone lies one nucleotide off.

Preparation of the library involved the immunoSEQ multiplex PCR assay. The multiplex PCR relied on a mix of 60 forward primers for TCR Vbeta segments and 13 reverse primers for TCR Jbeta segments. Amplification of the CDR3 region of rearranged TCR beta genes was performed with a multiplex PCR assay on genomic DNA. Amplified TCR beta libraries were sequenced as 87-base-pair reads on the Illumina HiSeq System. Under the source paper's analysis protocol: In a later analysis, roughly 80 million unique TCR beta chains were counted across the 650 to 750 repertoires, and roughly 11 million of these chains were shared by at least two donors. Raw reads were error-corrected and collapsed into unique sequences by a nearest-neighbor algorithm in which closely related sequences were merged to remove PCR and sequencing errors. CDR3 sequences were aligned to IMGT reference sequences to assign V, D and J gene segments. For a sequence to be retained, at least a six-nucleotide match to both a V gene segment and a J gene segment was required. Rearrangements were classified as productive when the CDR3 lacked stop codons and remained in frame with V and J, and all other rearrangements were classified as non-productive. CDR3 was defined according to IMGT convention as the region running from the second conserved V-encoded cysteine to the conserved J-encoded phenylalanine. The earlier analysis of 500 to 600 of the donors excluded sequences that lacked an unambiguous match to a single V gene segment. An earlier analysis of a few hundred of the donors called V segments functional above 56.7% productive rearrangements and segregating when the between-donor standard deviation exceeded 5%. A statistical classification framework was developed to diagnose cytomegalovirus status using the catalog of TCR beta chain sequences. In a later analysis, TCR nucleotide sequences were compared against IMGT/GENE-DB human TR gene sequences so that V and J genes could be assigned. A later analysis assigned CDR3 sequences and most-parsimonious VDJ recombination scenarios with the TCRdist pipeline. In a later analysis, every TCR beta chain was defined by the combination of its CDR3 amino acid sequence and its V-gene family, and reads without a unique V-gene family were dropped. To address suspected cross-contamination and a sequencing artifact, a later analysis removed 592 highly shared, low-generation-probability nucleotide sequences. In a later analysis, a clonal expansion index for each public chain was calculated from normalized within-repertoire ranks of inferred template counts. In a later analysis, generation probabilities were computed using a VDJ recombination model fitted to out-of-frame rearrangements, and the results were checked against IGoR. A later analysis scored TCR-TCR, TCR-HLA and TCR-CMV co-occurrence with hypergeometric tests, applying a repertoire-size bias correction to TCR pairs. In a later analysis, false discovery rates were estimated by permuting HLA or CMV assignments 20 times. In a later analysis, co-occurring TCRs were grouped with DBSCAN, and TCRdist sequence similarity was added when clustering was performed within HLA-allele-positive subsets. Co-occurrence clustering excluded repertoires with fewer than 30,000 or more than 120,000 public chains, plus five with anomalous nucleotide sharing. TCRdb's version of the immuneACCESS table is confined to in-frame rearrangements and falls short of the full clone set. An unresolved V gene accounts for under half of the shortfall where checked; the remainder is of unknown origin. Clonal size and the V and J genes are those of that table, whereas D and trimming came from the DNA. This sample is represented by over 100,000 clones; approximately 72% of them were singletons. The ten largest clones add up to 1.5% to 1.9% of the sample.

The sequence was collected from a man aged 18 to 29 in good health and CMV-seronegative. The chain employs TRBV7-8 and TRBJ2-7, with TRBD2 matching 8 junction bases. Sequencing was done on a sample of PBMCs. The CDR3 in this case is CASSFDSGTYPYEQYF. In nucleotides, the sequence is TGTGCCAGCAGCTTCGATAGCGGGACCTACCCCTACGAGCAGTACTTC.